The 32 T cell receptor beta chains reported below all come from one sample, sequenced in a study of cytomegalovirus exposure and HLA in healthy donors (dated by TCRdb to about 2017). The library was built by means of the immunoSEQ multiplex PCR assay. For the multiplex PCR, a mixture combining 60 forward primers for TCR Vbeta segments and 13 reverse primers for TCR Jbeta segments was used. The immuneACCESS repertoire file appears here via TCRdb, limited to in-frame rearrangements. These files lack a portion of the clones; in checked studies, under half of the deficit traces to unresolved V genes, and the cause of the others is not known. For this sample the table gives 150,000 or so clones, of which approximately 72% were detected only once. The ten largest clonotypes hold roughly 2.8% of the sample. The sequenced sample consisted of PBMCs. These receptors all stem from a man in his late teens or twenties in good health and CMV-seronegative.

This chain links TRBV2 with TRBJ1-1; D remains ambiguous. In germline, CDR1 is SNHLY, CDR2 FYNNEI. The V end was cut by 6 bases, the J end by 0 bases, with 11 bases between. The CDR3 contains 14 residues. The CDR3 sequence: CASSQRNLNTEAFF. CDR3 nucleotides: TGTGCCAGCAGCCAGCGTAATCTGAACACTGAAGCTTTCTTT.

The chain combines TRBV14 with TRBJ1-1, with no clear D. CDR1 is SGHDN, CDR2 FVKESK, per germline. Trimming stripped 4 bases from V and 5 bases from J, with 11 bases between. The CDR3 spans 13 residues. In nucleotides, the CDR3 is TGTGCCAGCAGCCTAAGCCCGGGGACTGAAGCTTTCTTT. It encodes CASSLSPGTEAFF.

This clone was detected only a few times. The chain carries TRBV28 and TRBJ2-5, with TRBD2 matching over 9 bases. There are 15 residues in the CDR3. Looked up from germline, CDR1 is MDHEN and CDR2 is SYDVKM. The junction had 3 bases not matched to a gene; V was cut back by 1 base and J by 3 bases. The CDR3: CASSLLRGGEETQYF. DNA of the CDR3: TGTGCCAGCAGTTTATTGCGGGGGGGAGAAGAGACCCAGTACTTC. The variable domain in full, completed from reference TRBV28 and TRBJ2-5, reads DVKVTQSSRYLVKRTGEKVFLECVQDMDHENMFWYRQDPGLGLRLIYFSYDVKMKEKGDIPEGYSVSREKKERFSLILESASTNQTSMYLCASSLLRGGEETQYFGPGTRLLVL.

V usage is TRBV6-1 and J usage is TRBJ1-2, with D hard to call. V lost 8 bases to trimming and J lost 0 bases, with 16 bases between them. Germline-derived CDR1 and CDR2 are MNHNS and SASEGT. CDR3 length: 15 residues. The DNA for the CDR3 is TGTGCCAGCTATAAATCGGGGTCATCTAACTATGGCTACACCTTC. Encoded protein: CASYKSGSSNYGYTF.

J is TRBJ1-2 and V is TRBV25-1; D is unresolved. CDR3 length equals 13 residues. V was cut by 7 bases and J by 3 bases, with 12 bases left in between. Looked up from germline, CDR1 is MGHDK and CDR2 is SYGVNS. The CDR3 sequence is CASTEGHHYGYTF. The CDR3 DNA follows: TGTGCCAGCACCGAGGGCCACCACTATGGCTACACCTTC.

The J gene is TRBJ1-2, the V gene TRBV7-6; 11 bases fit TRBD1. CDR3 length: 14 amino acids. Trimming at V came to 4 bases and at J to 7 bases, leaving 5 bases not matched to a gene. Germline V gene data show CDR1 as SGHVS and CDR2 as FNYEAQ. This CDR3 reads CASSSGQGAVGYTF. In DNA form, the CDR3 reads TGTGCCAGCAGCTCTGGACAGGGGGCGGTTGGCTACACCTTC.

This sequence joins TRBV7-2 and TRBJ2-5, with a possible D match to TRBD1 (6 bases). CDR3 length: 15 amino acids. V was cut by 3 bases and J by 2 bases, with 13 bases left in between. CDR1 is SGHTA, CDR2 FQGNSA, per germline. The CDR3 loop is CASSFTGILQETQYF. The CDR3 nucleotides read TGTGCCAGCAGCTTTACAGGGATTTTGCAAGAGACCCAGTACTTC. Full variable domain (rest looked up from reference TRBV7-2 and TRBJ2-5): GAGVSQSPSNKVTEKGKDVELRCDPISGHTALYWYRQSLGQGLEFLIYFQGNSAPDKSGLPSDRFSAERTGGSVSTLTIQRTQQEDSAVYLCASSFTGILQETQYFGPGTRLLVL.

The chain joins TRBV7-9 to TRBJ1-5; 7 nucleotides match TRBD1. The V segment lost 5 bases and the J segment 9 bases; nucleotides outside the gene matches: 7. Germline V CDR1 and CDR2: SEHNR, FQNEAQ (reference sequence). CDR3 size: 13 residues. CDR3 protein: CASSTLTGRPQHF. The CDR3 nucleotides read TGTGCCAGCAGCACATTGACAGGGCGGCCCCAGCATTTT.

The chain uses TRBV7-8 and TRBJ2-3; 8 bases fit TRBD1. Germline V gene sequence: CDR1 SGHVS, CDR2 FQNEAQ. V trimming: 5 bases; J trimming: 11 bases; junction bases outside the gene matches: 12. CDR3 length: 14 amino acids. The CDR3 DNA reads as TGTGCCAGCAGCAAAAATGGCTGGACAGGGAGGCAGTATTTT. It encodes CASSKNGWTGRQYF.

The CDR3 region is CASFFGFYGYTF. DNA for the CDR3: TGTGCCAGCTTTTTCGGGTTCTATGGCTACACCTTC. V usage is TRBV28 and J usage is TRBJ1-2; the D is unclear. Germline V CDR1 and CDR2: MDHEN, SYDVKM. V was clipped by 8 bases and J by 4 bases, with 11 bases between them. The CDR3 has 12 amino acids.

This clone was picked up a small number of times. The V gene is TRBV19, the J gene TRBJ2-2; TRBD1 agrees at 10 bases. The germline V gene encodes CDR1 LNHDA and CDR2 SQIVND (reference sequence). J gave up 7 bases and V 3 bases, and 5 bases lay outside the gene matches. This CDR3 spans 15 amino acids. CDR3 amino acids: CASSIMGQGHGELFF. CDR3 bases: TGTGCCAGTAGTATCATGGGACAGGGGCACGGGGAGCTGTTTTTT.

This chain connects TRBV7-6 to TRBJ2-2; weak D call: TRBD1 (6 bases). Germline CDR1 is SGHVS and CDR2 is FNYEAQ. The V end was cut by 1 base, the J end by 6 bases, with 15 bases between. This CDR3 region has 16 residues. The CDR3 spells CASSLDPGVRAGELFF. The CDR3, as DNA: TGTGCCAGCAGCTTAGATCCAGGGGTTAGGGCCGGGGAGCTGTTTTTT.

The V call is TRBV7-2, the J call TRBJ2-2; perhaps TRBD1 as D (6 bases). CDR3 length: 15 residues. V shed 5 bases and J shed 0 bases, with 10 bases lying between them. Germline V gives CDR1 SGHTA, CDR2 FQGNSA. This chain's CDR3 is CASSIRTANTGELFF. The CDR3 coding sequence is TGTGCCAGCAGCATACGGACAGCGAACACCGGGGAGCTGTTTTTT.

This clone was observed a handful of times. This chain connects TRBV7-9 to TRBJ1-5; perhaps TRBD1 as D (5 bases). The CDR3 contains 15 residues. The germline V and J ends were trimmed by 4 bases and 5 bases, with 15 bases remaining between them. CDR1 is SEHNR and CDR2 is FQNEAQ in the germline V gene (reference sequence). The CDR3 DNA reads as TGTGCCAGCAGCTCCGCGGGACCCACCGATCAGCCCCAGCATTTT. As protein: CASSSAGPTDQPQHF.

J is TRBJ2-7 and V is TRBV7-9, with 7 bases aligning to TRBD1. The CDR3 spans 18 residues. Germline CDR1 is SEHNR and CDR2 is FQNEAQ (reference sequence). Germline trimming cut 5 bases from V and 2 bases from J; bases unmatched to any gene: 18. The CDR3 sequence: CASSAVGDRTLGAYEQYF. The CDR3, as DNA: TGTGCCAGCAGCGCCGTGGGGGACAGAACCCTGGGGGCCTACGAGCAGTACTTC.

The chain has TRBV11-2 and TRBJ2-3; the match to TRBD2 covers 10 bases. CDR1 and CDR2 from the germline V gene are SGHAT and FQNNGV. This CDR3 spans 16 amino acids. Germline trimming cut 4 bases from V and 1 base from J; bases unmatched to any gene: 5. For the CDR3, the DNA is TGTGCCAGCAGCTCCTTCCTAGCGGGGGGCACAGATACGCAGTATTTT. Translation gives CASSSFLAGGTDTQYF.

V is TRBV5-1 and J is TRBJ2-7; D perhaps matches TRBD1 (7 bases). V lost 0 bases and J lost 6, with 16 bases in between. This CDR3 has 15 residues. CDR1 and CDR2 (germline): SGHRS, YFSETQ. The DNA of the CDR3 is TGCGCCAGCAGCTTGGCCCCCGGACAGGAGGGCGAGCAGTACTTC. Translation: CASSLAPGQEGEQYF.

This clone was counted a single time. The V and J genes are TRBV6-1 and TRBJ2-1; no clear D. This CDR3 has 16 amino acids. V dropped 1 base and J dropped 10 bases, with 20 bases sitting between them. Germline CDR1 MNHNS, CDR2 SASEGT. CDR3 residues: CASSEGRLVALWEQFF. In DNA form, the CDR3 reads TGTGCCAGCAGTGAAGGTAGGCTAGTTGCGCTTTGGGAGCAGTTCTTC.

The CDR3 DNA is TGTGCCAGCAGTCAACTCATACAGGGGGGCTATGGCTACACCTTC. This sequence encodes CASSQLIQGGYGYTF. The chain joins TRBV6-5 to TRBJ1-2, with TRBD1 matching over 8 bases. The CDR3 loop spans 15 amino acids. The germline V gene has CDR1 MNHEY and CDR2 SVGAGI. V dropped 5 bases and J dropped 4; count of bases not matched to a gene: 9.

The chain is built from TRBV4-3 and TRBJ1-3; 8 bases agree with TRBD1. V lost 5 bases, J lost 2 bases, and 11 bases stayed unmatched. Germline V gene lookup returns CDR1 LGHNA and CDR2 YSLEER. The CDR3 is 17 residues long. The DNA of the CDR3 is TGCGCCAGCAGCTCTCCTCCCCAGGACAGGGCTGGAAACACCATATATTTT. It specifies CASSSPPQDRAGNTIYF.

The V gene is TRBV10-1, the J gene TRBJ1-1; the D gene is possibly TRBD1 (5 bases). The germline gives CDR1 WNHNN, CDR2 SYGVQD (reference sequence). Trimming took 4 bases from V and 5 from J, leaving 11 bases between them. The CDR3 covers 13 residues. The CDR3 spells CASSAAGLTEAFF. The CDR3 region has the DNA TGCGCCAGCAGTGCGGCAGGGCTAACTGAAGCTTTCTTT.

The CDR3, as DNA: TGTGCCAGCACACCCGGGACAGAAAGCAATCAGCCCCAGCATTTT. Its translation is CASTPGTESNQPQHF. The rearrangement uses TRBV28 and TRBJ1-5; TRBD1 matches 7 bases. CDR1 is MDHEN and CDR2 is SYDVKM in the germline V gene. The CDR3 covers 15 residues. V lost 7 bases, J lost 1 base, and 7 bases stayed unmatched.

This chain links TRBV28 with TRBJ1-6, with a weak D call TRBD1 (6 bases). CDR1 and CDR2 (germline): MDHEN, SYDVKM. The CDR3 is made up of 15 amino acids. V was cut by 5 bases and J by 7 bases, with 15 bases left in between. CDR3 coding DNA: TGTGCCAGCAGTGATACCAGGGGCGGCAATTCACCCCTCCACTTT. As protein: CASSDTRGGNSPLHF.

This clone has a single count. CDR3 sequence: CASSQDEGSKGAKYGYTF. The DNA for the CDR3 is TGCGCCAGCAGCCAAGATGAGGGCAGTAAGGGGGCAAAATATGGCTACACCTTC. The chain joins TRBV4-3 to TRBJ1-2, with 7 bases lining up with TRBD1. Germline V lookup: CDR1 LGHNA, CDR2 YSLEER. This CDR3 contains 18 residues. Trimming removed 0 bases from V and 5 bases from J; junction bases left unmatched: 15.

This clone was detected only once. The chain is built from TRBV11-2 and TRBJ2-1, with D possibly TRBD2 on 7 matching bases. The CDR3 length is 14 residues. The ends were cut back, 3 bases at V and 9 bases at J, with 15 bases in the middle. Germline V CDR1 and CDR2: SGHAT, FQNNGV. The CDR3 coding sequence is TGTGCCAGCAGCTTGCTAGGGGGGGGCATTGAGCAGTTCTTC. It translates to CASSLLGGGIEQFF.

The CDR3 loop is CASSAPGQGSMNTEAFF. CDR3 sequence (DNA): TGTGCCAGCAGTGCCCCAGGACAGGGGAGTATGAACACTGAAGCTTTCTTT. This chain links TRBV6-1 with TRBJ1-1, with 9 nucleotides matching TRBD1. Germline CDR1 and CDR2: MNHNS and SASEGT. J was trimmed by 0 bases and V by 4 bases; bases with no gene match: 9. CDR3 size: 17 residues.

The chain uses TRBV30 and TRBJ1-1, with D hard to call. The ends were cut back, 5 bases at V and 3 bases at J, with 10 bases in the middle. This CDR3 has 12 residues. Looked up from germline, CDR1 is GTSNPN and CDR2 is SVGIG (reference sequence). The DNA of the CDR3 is TGTGCCTGGGCCCCGAGGTACACTGAAGCTTTCTTT. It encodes CAWAPRYTEAFF.

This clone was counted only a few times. CDR3 loop: CASSYSGTSGEGKFF. DNA of the CDR3: TGTGCCAGCAGTTACTCGGGGACTAGCGGGGAGGGGAAGTTCTTC. The V and J genes are TRBV6-5 and TRBJ2-1; TRBD2 matches 13 bases. CDR3 length: 15 amino acids. V was pared by 0 bases and J by 14 bases, with 7 bases of the junction left unmatched. CDR1 and CDR2 (germline): MNHEY, SVGAGI.

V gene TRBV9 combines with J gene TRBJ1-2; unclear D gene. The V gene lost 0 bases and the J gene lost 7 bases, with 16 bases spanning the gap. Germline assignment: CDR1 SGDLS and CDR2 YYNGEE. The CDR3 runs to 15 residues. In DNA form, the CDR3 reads TGTGCCAGCAGCGTAGATCTTCGGGGTAGTGGTGGCTACACCTTC. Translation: CASSVDLRGSGGYTF.

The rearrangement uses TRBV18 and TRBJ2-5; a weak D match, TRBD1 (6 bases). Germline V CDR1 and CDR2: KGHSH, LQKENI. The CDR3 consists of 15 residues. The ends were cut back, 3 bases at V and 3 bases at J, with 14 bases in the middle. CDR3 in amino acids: CASSPGTGPEETQYF. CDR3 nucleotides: TGTGCCAGCTCACCCGGCACAGGGCCGGAAGAGACCCAGTACTTC.

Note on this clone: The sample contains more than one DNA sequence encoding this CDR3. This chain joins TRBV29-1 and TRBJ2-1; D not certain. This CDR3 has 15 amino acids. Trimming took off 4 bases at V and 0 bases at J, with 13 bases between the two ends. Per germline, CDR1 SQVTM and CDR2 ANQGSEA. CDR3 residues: CSVVGATSSYNEQFF. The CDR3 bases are TGCAGCGTTGTAGGAGCTACGAGCTCCTACAATGAGCAGTTCTTC.

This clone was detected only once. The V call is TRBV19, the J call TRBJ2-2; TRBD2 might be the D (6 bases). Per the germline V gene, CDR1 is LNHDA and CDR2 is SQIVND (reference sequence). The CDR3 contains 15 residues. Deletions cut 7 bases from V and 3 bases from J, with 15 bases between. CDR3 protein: CASTLIRDYTGELFF. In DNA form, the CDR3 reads TGTGCCAGTACGTTAATAAGGGACTACACCGGGGAGCTGTTTTTT.